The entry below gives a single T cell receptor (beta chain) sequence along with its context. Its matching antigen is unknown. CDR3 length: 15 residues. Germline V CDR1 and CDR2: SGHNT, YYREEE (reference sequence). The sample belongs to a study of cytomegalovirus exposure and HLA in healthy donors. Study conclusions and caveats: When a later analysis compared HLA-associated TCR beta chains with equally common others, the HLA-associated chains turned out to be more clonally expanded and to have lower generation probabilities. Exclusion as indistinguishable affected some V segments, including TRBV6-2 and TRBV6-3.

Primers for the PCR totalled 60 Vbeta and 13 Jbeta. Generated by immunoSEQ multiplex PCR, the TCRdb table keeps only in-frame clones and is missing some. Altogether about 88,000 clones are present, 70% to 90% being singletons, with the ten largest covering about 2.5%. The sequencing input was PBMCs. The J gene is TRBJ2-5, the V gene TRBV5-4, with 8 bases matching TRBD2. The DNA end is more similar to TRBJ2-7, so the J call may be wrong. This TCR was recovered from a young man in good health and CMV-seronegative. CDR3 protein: CASSVAGGPLNEQYF. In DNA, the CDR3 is TGTGCCAGCAGCGTGGCGGGGGGACCTCTCAACGAGCAGTACTTC.